The sequence of this T cell receptor (beta chain) was determined in a study of cytomegalovirus exposure and HLA in healthy donors. Study-level background: For the approximately 360 genotyped donors, roughly 80% fell within the Caucasian-associated ancestry cluster.

Trimming took 4 bases from V and 5 from J; bases not matched to a gene: 17. CDR1 is SGDLS and CDR2 is YYNGEE in the germline V gene. The CDR3 sequence is 18 residues long. Study results and caveats: Equally common other TCR beta chains were less clonally expanded than HLA-associated ones, a later analysis found. Immune exposure information comprised only CMV serostatus.

To note about this clone: Its antigen is still unknown.

PCR involved 60 Vbeta and 13 Jbeta primers. TCRdb's copy holds only in-frame clones and misses some; the assay was immunoSEQ multiplex PCR. This repertoire shows some 130,000 clones, 60% to 80% found once; its top ten account for 7.3%. V gene TRBV9 combines with J gene TRBJ1-1; the match to TRBD1 covers 10 bases. Sequenced sample: PBMCs. The sequence was collected from a male donor in good health and CMV-seronegative. The CDR3 DNA follows: TGTGCCAGCAGCCCGGGACAGGGGAGATTAACCCTTGGAACTGAAGCTTTCTTT. Protein sequence: CASSPGQGRLTLGTEAFF.